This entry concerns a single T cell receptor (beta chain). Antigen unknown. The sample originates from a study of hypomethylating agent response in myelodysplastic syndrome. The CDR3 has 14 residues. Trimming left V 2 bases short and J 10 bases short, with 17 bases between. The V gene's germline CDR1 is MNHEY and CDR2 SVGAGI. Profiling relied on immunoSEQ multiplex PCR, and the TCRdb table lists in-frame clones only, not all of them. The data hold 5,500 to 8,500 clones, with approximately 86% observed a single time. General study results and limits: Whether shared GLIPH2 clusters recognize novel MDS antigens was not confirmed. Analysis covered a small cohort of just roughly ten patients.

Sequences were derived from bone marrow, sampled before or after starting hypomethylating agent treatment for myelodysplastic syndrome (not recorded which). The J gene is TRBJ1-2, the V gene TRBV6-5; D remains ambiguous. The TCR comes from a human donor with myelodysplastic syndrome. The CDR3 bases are TGTGCCAGCAGTTACAATTTGGACGCCCCAAACTACACCTTC. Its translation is CASSYNLDAPNYTF.